The 29 T cell receptor beta chains in this list originate from one sample, sequenced in a study of quantifying T cell responses using KT2 cells. Study details: cDNA was made from DNase-treated RNA using alpha and beta constant primers.

A single-stranded UMI oligo with SP2 sequence was ligated to cDNA 3' ends. An equimolar mix of RC1.1 and RC1.2 primed the beta chain across TRBC1 and TRBC2. In TCRdb, the UMI-ligation and nested PCR reads were re-called with MiXCR into one record per CDR3 protein. The data show 25,000 to 40,000 distinct CDR3 sequences, about a tenth seen once. Sequences were obtained from PBMCs spiked with cells of the T cell clone KT2. The source is a human donor.

This clonotype was counted ten times or more. The CDR3 DNA is TGTGCCAGCAGCTCGTCCATAGGGCCCTTTACTTTCTATGGCTACACCTTC. It encodes CASSSSIGPFTFYGYTF. This chain connects TRBV7-2 to TRBJ1-2, with no clear D. The germline V gene has CDR1 SGHTA and CDR2 FQGNSA. The CDR3 extends over 17 amino acids. With 4 bases removed from V and 4 bases from J, the gap between germline ends came to 22 bases.

This clonotype was recorded many times. This chain connects TRBV12-3 or TRBV12-4 to TRBJ2-7; possibly TRBD2 for D (5 bases). The V and J ends lost 6 bases and 5 bases respectively, with 14 bases between them. The CDR3 consists of 13 residues. The CDR3 here is CASSMRVSHEQYF. In nucleotides, the CDR3 is TGTGCCAGCAGCATGAGGGTATCCCACGAGCAGTACTTC.

This clonotype has ten or more counts. CDR3: CASSLERRNTEAFF. CDR3 nucleotides: TGTGCCAGCAGCTTAGAGCGGCGGAACACTGAAGCTTTCTTT. The chain employs TRBV7-2 and TRBJ1-1; D unclear. CDR3 length: 14 amino acids. Between the trimmed V and J ends, which lost 1 base and 1 base, there was a span of 7 bases. Germline V lookup: CDR1 SGHTA, CDR2 FQGNSA.

This clonotype was recorded at least ten times. V usage is TRBV5-1 and J usage is TRBJ2-5; D not resolved. V was trimmed by 0 bases and J by 5 bases, leaving 11 bases between them. The CDR3 runs to 14 residues. Germline-derived CDR1 and CDR2 are SGHRS and YFSETQ. CDR3 protein: CASSLGGDSETQYF. As DNA, the CDR3 is TGCGCCAGCAGCTTGGGTGGGGATTCGGAGACCCAGTACTTC.

This clonotype was seen ten or more times. The CDR3 region has the DNA TGTGCCAGCAGCATCACGACAGGGGGGAATGAGCAGTTCTTC. Protein: CASSITTGGNEQFF. This rearrangement joins TRBV11-2 to TRBJ2-1; 9 bases line up with TRBD1. This CDR3 has 14 residues. Germline V gene lookup returns CDR1 SGHAT and CDR2 FQNNGV. Trimming removed 5 bases from V and 7 bases from J; junction bases left unmatched: 6.

This clonotype has ten or more counts. This rearrangement joins TRBV6-1 to TRBJ2-1; TRBD2 aligns across 7 bases. The CDR3 consists of 14 residues. Germline CDR1 is MNHNS and CDR2 is SASEGT. After removal of 6 bases from V and 8 bases from J, the junction contained 10 bases not matched to a gene. The chain's CDR3 is CASSRLASMHEQFF. CDR3 nucleotides: TGTGCCAGCAGCCGACTAGCCTCTATGCATGAGCAGTTCTTC.

This clonotype has a count of ten or more. This rearrangement joins TRBV28 to TRBJ2-7, with D maybe TRBD2 (5 bases). Germline CDR1 is MDHEN and CDR2 is SYDVKM. Trimming removed 2 bases at V and 6 bases at J, with 8 bases between. The CDR3 is made up of 12 amino acids. The CDR3 region is CASSLAGFEQYF. DNA of the CDR3: TGTGCCAGCAGTTTAGCGGGTTTCGAGCAGTACTTC.

This clonotype showed up just a few times. V is TRBV7-2 and J is TRBJ2-3; TRBD2 is a possible D gene (5 bases). Trimming took 5 bases from V and 4 from J, leaving 19 bases between them. CDR3 size: 16 residues. Germline-derived CDR1 and CDR2 are SGHTA and FQGNSA. The CDR3 loop is CASSLGLRSTSDTQYF. In DNA form, the CDR3 reads TGTGCCAGCAGCCTCGGACTCCGATCTACATCAGATACGCAGTATTTT.

This clonotype has at least ten counts. The V call is TRBV18, the J call TRBJ1-5; tentative D call: TRBD1 (5 bases). CDR1 is KGHSH and CDR2 is LQKENI in the germline V gene. The V gene lost 5 bases and the J gene lost 3 bases, with 17 bases spanning the gap. The CDR3 consists of 16 residues. The CDR3 is CASSMETVSYNQPQHF. The DNA for the CDR3 is TGTGCCAGCTCAATGGAGACAGTCTCCTACAATCAGCCCCAGCATTTT.

This clonotype has at least ten counts. The V and J genes are TRBV7-7 and TRBJ2-3; 9 bases line up with TRBD2. Germline V CDR1 and CDR2: SSHAT, FNYEAQ (reference sequence). The ends lost 8 bases at V and 3 bases at J; junction bases unmatched: 12. This CDR3 has 16 amino acids. The CDR3 loop reads CASFPTLTSGTDTQYF. In DNA form, the CDR3 reads TGTGCCAGCTTCCCTACCTTGACTAGCGGTACAGATACGCAGTATTTT.

This clonotype appeared many times. The chain couples TRBV4-1 to TRBJ2-3; 8 bases agree with TRBD2. The CDR3 is 15 amino acids. V dropped 4 bases and J dropped 1; count of bases not matched to a gene: 4. Germline V gives CDR1 MGHRA, CDR2 YSYEKL. The CDR3 is CASSPGGGGTDTQYF. Here the CDR3 DNA reads TGCGCCAGCAGCCCCGGGGGGGGAGGCACAGATACGCAGTATTTT.

This clonotype was picked up a small number of times. The rearrangement links TRBV6-2 or TRBV6-3 to TRBJ1-1; 8 nucleotides match TRBD1. The trim removed 0 bases at V and 3 bases at J, leaving 12 bases unmatched. Germline CDR1 is MNHEY and CDR2 is SVGEGT. The CDR3 spans 18 residues. The CDR3 DNA reads TGTGCCAGCAGTTACTCAACCAGGGGGCTTGCTTCTGACACTGAAGCTTTCTTT. Protein: CASSYSTRGLASDTEAFF.

Comment on this clonotype: The junction shows a germline mismatch at one end, possibly a read error. J is TRBJ1-2 and V is TRBV5-1, with D possibly TRBD1 on 5 matching bases. The length of the CDR3 is 10 residues. Germline values: CDR1 SGHRS, CDR2 YFSETQ. The CDR3 DNA is TGCGCCAGCGGGGGGGATCTCCAAAACTTC. Its translation is CASGGDLQNF.

The V and J genes are TRBV11-3 and TRBJ2-1, with 8 bases matching TRBD2. Germline lookup yields CDR1 SGHNT and CDR2 YENEEA. This CDR3 region has 16 residues. The V segment lost 5 bases and the J segment 6 bases; nucleotides outside the gene matches: 12. The CDR3 loop reads CASSPRTGLAGNEQFF. In nucleotides, the CDR3 is TGTGCCAGCAGCCCACGAACAGGACTAGCCGGCAATGAGCAGTTCTTC.

This clonotype was found a few times. The J gene is TRBJ2-2, the V gene TRBV5-5; 10 bases map to TRBD2. The CDR3 totals 15 residues. CDR1 SGHKS and CDR2 YYEKEE come from the germline V gene (reference sequence). J was trimmed by 2 bases and V by 7 bases; bases with no gene match: 5. The CDR3 spells CASVELAGNTGELFF. For the CDR3, the DNA is TGTGCCAGCGTTGAACTAGCGGGAAACACCGGGGAGCTGTTTTTT.

This clonotype was recorded a few times. The rearrangement links TRBV20-1 to TRBJ2-1; TRBD2 agrees at 13 bases. The CDR3 has 18 amino acids. Germline trimming cut 6 bases from V and 2 bases from J; bases unmatched to any gene: 13. Germline lookup yields CDR1 DFQATT and CDR2 SNEGSKA (reference sequence). The DNA for the CDR3 is TGCAGTGCGGCCCGGACTAGCGGGAGCATGGGGCCCTACAATGAGCAGTTCTTC. Translated, it gives CSAARTSGSMGPYNEQFF.

This clonotype came up many times. The V and J genes are TRBV3-1 and TRBJ2-1; TRBD2 matches 9 bases. Germline CDR1 reads LGHDT; CDR2 reads YNNKEL (reference sequence). CDR3 length: 17 amino acids. Trimming at V came to 3 bases and at J to 6 bases, leaving 12 bases not matched to a gene. The CDR3 region has the DNA TGTGCCAGCAGCCATGAACGAGCGGGAGGTTTCTTCAATGAGCAGTTCTTC. Encoded protein: CASSHERAGGFFNEQFF.

There are many counts of this clonotype. V gene TRBV6-5 combines with J gene TRBJ2-3; D is possibly TRBD2 (5 bases). CDR3 size: 15 residues. Germline CDR1 MNHEY, CDR2 SVGAGI. V lost 0 bases, J lost 6 bases, and 13 bases lay in between. CDR3 DNA sequence: TGTGCCAGCAGTTACTCCAGCGGACCGGCGGATACGCAGTATTTT. This encodes CASSYSSGPADTQYF.

Note on this clonotype: A much larger clone sits a single nucleotide away, making a read error possible. The CDR3 region is CASSYGEARGYGYTF. The CDR3 DNA sequence: TGTGCCAGCAGTTATGGAGAAGCCAGGGGGTATGGCTACACCTTC. J is TRBJ1-2 and V is TRBV6-6; 7 bases fit TRBD1. Germline lookup yields CDR1 MNHNY and CDR2 SVGAGI (reference sequence). This CDR3 has 15 amino acids. J gave up 5 bases and V 3 bases, and 9 bases lay outside the gene matches.

At least ten counts were recorded for this clonotype. This sequence joins TRBV5-1 and TRBJ1-1; perhaps TRBD1 as D (6 bases). CDR1 is SGHRS and CDR2 is YFSETQ in the germline V gene. CDR3 size: 15 residues. V shed 0 bases and J shed 5 bases, with 14 bases lying between them. The CDR3 spells CASSLVSGGGTEAFF. The CDR3 nucleotides read TGCGCCAGCAGCTTGGTCTCGGGGGGCGGGACTGAAGCTTTCTTT.

This clonotype was seen at least ten times. This chain links TRBV11-2 with TRBJ1-6; D ambiguous. The ends were cut back, 7 bases at V and 7 bases at J, with 8 bases in the middle. The length of the CDR3 is 12 residues. Germline V lookup: CDR1 SGHAT, CDR2 FQNNGV. CDR3 DNA sequence: TGTGCCAGCAAGGATTACAATTCACCCCTCCACTTT. The encoded protein is CASKDYNSPLHF.

This clonotype came up a few times. The gene calls are TRBV19 and TRBJ2-1, with D possibly being TRBD1 (6 bases). Germline CDR1 reads LNHDA; CDR2 reads SQIVND (reference sequence). The CDR3 is 16 residues long. Trimming cost V 4 bases and J 4 bases, with 17 bases left between them. CDR3 DNA: TGTGCCAGTAGTAGAGAGACAGGACCCCTATACAATGAGCAGTTCTTC. Protein product: CASSRETGPLYNEQFF.

The chain couples TRBV20-1 to TRBJ2-5; TRBD2 matches 12 bases. CDR1 is DFQATT and CDR2 is SNEGSKA in the germline V gene (reference sequence). Trimming cost V 0 bases and J 7 bases; bases outside gene matches: 9. CDR3 length: 16 residues. The CDR3 nucleotides are TGCAGTGCTAGAGATCCTGCTAGCGGGAGGGCCGGGACCCAGTACTTC. Its protein product is CSARDPASGRAGTQYF.

This clonotype qualifies as medium-sized. The chain is built from TRBV12-3 or TRBV12-4 and TRBJ1-1, with 8 bases aligning to TRBD1. The CDR3 is made up of 11 amino acids. Losses at the gene ends were 6 bases for V and 8 bases for J; bases not matched to a gene: 2. CDR3 sequence (DNA): TGTGCCAGCAGGCGGACAGGGGAAGCTTTCTTT. Protein sequence: CASRRTGEAFF.

By frequency in the sample, this clonotype is medium-sized. The chain has TRBV27 and TRBJ2-3, with 7 nucleotides matching TRBD2. After removal of 9 bases from V and 1 base from J, the junction contained 13 bases not matched to a gene. The germline V gene encodes CDR1 MNHEY and CDR2 SMNVEV (reference sequence). This CDR3 has 16 amino acids. Here the CDR3 reads CASAPRLAGGTDTQYF. In nucleotides, the CDR3 is TGTGCCAGTGCCCCACGTTTGGCGGGAGGCACAGATACGCAGTATTTT.

This clonotype appeared a few times. This chain links TRBV5-5 with TRBJ2-5; no definite D call. CDR3 length: 13 residues. The V gene lost 4 bases and the J gene lost 5 bases, with 12 bases spanning the gap. The V gene's germline CDR1 is SGHKS and CDR2 YYEKEE (reference sequence). In DNA, the CDR3 is TGTGCCAGCAGCCTGTACCCTCTCGAGACCCAGTACTTC. This translates into CASSLYPLETQYF.

This clonotype was seen only a few times. This chain links TRBV12-3 or TRBV12-4 with TRBJ1-4, with TRBD1 identical over 8 bases. The CDR3 totals 14 residues. Losses at the gene ends were 7 bases for V and 6 bases for J; bases not matched to a gene: 7. The CDR3: CASTPTGVHEKLFF. In DNA, the CDR3 is TGTGCCAGCACCCCGACAGGGGTACATGAAAAACTGTTTTTT.

The chain is built from TRBV6-6 and TRBJ1-2, with no clear D. Trimming pared 8 bases from V and 8 bases from J, leaving 6 bases between. The V gene's germline CDR1 is MNHNY and CDR2 SVGAGI (reference sequence). The CDR3 has 9 amino acids. The CDR3 protein is CASGYGYTF. CDR3 in DNA: TGTGCCAGCGGATACGGCTACACCTTC.

This clonotype was seen at least ten times. V is TRBV6-5 and J is TRBJ1-1; D unclear. V lost 0 bases, J lost 5 bases, and 13 bases lay in between. Per germline, CDR1 MNHEY and CDR2 SVGAGI. The CDR3 consists of 15 residues. CDR3 protein: CASSYSRRAGTEAFF. DNA for the CDR3: TGTGCCAGCAGTTACTCCCGAAGGGCGGGGACTGAAGCTTTCTTT.